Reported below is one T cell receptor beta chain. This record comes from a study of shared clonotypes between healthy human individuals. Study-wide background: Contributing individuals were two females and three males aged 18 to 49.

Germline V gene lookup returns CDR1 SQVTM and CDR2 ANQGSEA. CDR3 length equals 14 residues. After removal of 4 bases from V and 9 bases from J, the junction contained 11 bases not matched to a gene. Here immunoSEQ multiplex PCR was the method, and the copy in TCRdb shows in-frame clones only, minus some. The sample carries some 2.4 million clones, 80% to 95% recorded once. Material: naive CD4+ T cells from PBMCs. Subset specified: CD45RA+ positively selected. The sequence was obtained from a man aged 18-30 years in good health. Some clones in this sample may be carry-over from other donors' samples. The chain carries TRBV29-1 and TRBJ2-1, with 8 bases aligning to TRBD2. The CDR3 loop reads CSVAGGREGAEQFF. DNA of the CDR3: TGCAGCGTTGCGGGGGGGAGGGAAGGAGCTGAGCAGTTCTTC.